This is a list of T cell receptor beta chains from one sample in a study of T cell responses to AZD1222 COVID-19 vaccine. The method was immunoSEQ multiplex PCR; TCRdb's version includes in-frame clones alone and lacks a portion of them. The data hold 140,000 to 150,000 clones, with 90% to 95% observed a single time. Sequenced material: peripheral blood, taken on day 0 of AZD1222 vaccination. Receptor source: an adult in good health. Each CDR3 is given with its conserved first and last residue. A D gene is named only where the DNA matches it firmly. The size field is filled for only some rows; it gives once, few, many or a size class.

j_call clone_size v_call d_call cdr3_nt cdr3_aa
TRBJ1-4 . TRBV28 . TGTGCCAGCAGTTTCAGTTCGGTAGGGGCGCCGGGAAAACTGTTTTTT CASSFSSVGAPGKLFF
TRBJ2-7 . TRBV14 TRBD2 TGTGCCAGCAGCCAAGATCTCAGGACTAGCGGGAGGGGGCAGTACTTC CASSQDLRTSGRGQYF
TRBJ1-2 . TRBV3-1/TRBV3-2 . TGTGCCAGCGCTTTTGGGCGGGGCTCCGAAGGCTACACCTTC CASAFGRGSEGYTF
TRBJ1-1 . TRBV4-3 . TGCGCCAGCAGCCAAGAAGCGCTGGCAGGGAGATCGAACACTGAAGCTTTCTTT CASSQEALAGRSNTEAFF
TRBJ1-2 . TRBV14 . TGTGCCAGCAGCCCGGGAGTCAACTATGGCTACACCTTC CASSPGVNYGYTF
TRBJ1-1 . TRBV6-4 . TGTGCCAGCACCGAGACCGGGGGGACTGAAGCTTTCTTT CASTETGGTEAFF
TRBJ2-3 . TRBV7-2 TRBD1 TGTGCCAGCAGCTTAGGTGCAGGGGGCTCAGATACGCAGTATTTT CASSLGAGGSDTQYF
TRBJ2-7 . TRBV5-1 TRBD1 TGCGCCAGCAGCTTGGGACAGGGGGAAATGGGTTACGAGCAGTACTTC CASSLGQGEMGYEQYF
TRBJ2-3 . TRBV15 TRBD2 TGTGCCACCAGCACGGCGGGAGCTAGCACAGATACGCAGTATTTT CATSTAGASTDTQYF
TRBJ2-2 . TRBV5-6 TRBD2 TGTGCCAGCAGCTTGACTAGCGGAACCCACCGGGAGCTGTTTTTT CASSLTSGTHRELFF
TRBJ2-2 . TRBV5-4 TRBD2 TGTGCCAGCAGCCCAGCGGGACGAACCGGGGAGCTGTTTTTT CASSPAGRTGELFF
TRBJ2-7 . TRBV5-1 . TGCGCCAGCACCCGATTACCCGGACGGAGCTTGTCATCCGAGCAGTACTTC CASTRLPGRSLSSEQYF
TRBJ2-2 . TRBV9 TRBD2 TGTGCCAGCACAATAGCGGGAGGGCCGAACACCGGGGAGCTGTTTTTT CASTIAGGPNTGELFF
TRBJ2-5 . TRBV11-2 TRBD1 TGTGCCAGCAGCTTATACCGGCAGGGGGCTGAGACCCAGTACTTC CASSLYRQGAETQYF
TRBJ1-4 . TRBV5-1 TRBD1 TGCGCCAGCAGCTTGGATTTGGTTCACAGGGGAGGGAGTGAAAAACTGTTTTTT CASSLDLVHRGGSEKLFF
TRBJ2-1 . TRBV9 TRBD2 TGTGCCAGCAGCGTTACTAGCGGGAGGATCGATGAGCAGTTCTTC CASSVTSGRIDEQFF
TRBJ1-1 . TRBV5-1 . TGCGCCAGCAGCTTGGAGTTGACGGGGGCCGCCACTGAAGCTTTCTTT CASSLELTGAATEAFF
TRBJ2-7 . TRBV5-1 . TGCGCCAGCAGCTTGGAGCCTGCGGGCTACGAGCAGTACTTC CASSLEPAGYEQYF
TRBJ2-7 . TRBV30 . TGTGCCTGGAGAGGGGGTTACGAGCAGTACTTC CAWRGGYEQYF
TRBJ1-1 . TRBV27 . TGTGCCAGCAGTCGGTCTGGGGCTGAAGCTTTCTTT CASSRSGAEAFF
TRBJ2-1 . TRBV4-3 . TGCGCCAGCAGCCCGGACCCTAGCTCCTACAATGAGCAGTTCTTC CASSPDPSSYNEQFF
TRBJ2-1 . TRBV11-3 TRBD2 TGTGCCAGCAGCCCGACTAGCGGGGTTAATGAGCAGTTCTTC CASSPTSGVNEQFF
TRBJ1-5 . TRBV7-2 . TGTGCCAGCAGCTTAGGGTATAGCAATCAGCCCCAGCATTTT CASSLGYSNQPQHF
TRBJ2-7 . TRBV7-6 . TGTGCCAGCAGCCGGGACGGAGGATTGCAGTACTTC CASSRDGGLQYF
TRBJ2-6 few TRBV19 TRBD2 TGTGCCAGTCGGTTGAAACCCGGGACTAGCGGGGCTGGGGCCAACGTCCTGACTTTC CASRLKPGTSGAGANVLTF
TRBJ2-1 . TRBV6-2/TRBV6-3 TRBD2 TGTGCCAGCAGTTTAGATAGGAAGGGGACTAGCGGACCCTACAATGAGCAGTTCTTC CASSLDRKGTSGPYNEQFF
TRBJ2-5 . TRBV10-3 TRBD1 TGTGCCATCAGTGTGACAGGGGCTAAAGAGACCCAGTACTTC CAISVTGAKETQYF
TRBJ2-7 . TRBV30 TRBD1 TGTGCCTTAGTAAAAACGGACAGGGCCTCCTACGAGCAGTACTTC CALVKTDRASYEQYF
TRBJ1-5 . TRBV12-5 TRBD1 TGTGCTAGTGGTTCCGACAGGGCTTCTCAGCCCCAGCATTTT CASGSDRASQPQHF
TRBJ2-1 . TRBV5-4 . TGTGCCAGCAGCTTGGAAACTGTATACAATGAGCAGTTCTTC CASSLETVYNEQFF
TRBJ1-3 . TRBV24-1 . TGTGCCACCAGAGAACAGTCCTTCTCTGGAAACACCATATATTTT CATREQSFSGNTIYF
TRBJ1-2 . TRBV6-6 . TGTGCCAGCAGTTTACAGGGAGATAACTATGGCTACACCTTC CASSLQGDNYGYTF
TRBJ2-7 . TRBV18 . TGTGCCAGCTCACTGAACCCCTCAGGCGGCTCCTACGAGCAGTACTTC CASSLNPSGGSYEQYF
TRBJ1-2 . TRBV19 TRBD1 TGTGCCAGTAATGACAGGGGACAAGGCTACACCTTC CASNDRGQGYTF
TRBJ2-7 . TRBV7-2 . TGTGCCAGCAGCTTACGGACAGCGGACTCCTACGAGCAGTACTTC CASSLRTADSYEQYF
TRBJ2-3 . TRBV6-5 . TGTGCCAGCAGTTACTCGGGGGAGGGCACAGATACGCAGTATTTT CASSYSGEGTDTQYF
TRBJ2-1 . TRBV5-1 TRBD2 TGCGCCAGCAGCACCGGGACTAGCCATGAGCAGTTCTTC CASSTGTSHEQFF
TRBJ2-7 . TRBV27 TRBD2 TGTGCCAGCAGTTCCCTTTCCTCTAGCGGGAGGACCTACGAGCAGTACTTC CASSSLSSSGRTYEQYF